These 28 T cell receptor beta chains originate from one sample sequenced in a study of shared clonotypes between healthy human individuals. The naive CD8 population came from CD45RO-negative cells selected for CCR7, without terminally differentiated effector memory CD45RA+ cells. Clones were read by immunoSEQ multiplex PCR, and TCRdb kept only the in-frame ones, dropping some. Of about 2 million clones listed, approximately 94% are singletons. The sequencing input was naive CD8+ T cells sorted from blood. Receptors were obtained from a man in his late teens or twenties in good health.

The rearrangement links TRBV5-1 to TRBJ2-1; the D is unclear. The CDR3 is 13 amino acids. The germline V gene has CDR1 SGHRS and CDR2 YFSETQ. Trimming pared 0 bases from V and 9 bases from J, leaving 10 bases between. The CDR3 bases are TGCGCCAGCAGCTTGGCAGATTTCCCTGAGCAGTTCTTC. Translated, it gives CASSLADFPEQFF.

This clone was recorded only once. CDR3 residues: CASSFLDTSYEQYF. The DNA for the CDR3 is TGTGCCAGCAGCTTTCTGGACACATCCTACGAGCAGTACTTC. The rearrangement links TRBV7-9 to TRBJ2-7; tentative D call: TRBD1 (5 bases). Deletions cut 3 bases from V and 1 base from J, with 10 bases between. Germline V gives CDR1 SEHNR, CDR2 FQNEAQ (reference sequence). The CDR3 runs to 14 residues.

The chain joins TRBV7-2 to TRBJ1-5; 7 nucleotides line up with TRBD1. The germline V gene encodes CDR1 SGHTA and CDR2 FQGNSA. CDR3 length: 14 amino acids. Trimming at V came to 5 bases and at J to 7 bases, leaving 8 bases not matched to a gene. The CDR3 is CASSLPTGIQPQHF. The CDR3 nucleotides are TGTGCCAGCAGCCTACCGACAGGGATACAGCCCCAGCATTTT. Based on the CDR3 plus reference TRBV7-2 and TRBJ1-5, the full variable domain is GAGVSQSPSNKVTEKGKDVELRCDPISGHTALYWYRQSLGQGLEFLIYFQGNSAPDKSGLPSDRFSAERTGGSVSTLTIQRTQQEDSAVYLCASSLPTGIQPQHFGDGTRLSIL.

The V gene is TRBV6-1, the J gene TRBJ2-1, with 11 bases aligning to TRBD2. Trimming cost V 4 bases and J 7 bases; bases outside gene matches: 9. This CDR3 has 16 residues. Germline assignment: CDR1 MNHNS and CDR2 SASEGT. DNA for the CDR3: TGTGCCAGCAGTGGGATTCTAGCGGGAGGCCTAAATGAGCAGTTCTTC. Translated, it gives CASSGILAGGLNEQFF.

The CDR3 spells CASSLTSTQETQYF. Here the CDR3 DNA reads TGTGCCAGCAGCCTGACAAGTACCCAAGAGACCCAGTACTTC. The chain has TRBV6-5 and TRBJ2-5; no definite D call. The CDR3 is 14 residues long. Germline V gene sequence: CDR1 MNHEY, CDR2 SVGAGI. V was pared by 6 bases and J by 1 base, with 12 bases between.

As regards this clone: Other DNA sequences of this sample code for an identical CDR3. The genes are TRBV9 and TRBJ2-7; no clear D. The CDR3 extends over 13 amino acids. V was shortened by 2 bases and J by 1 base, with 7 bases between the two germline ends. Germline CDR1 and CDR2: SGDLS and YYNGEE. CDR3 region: CASSVGESYEQYF. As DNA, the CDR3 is TGTGCCAGCAGCGTTGGAGAGTCCTACGAGCAGTACTTC.

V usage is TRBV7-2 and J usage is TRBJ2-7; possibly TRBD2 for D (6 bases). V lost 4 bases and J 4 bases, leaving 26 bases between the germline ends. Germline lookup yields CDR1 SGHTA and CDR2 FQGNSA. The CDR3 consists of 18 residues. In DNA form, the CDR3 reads TGTGCCAGCAGCTGGGGGAGCGGGTCCGGCCAATGGGAATACGAGCAGTACTTC. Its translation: CASSWGSGSGQWEYEQYF.

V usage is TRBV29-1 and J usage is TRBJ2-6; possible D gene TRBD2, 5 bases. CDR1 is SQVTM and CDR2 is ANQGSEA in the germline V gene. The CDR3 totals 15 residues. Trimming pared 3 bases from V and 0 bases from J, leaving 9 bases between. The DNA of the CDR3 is TGCAGCGTTGACAGCGGAGACTCTGGGGCCAACGTCCTGACTTTC. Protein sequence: CSVDSGDSGANVLTF.

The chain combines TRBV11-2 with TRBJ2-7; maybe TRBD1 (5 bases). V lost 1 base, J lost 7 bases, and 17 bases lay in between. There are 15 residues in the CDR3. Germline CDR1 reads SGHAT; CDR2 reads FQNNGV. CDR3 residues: CASSLGEGAAVEQYF. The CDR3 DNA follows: TGTGCCAGCAGCTTAGGCGAAGGGGCTGCGGTGGAGCAGTACTTC.

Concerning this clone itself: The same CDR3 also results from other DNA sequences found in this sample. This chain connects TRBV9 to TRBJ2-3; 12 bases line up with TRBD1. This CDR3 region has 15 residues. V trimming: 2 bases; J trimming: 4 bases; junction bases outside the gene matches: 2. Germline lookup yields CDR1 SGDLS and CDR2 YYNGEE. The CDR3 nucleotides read TGTGCCAGCAGCGTCGGGACAGGGGGCGCAGATACGCAGTATTTT. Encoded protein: CASSVGTGGADTQYF.

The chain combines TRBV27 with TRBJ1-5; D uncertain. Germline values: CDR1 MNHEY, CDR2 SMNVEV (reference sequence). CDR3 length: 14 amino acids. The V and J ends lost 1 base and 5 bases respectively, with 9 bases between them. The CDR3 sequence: CASSLFADYQPQHF. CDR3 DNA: TGTGCCAGCAGTTTATTTGCGGACTATCAGCCCCAGCATTTT.

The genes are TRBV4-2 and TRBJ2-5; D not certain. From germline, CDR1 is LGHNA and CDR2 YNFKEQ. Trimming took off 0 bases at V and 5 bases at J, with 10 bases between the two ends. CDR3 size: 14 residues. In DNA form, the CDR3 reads TGTGCCAGCAGCCAAGATGGTGGGGATGAGACCCAGTACTTC. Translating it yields CASSQDGGDETQYF.

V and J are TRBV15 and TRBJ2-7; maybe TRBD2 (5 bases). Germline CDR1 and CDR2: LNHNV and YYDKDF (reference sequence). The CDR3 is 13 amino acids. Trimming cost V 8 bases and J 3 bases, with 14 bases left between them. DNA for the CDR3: TGTGCCACCCAAGGAGGATATATCTACGAGCAGTACTTC. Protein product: CATQGGYIYEQYF.

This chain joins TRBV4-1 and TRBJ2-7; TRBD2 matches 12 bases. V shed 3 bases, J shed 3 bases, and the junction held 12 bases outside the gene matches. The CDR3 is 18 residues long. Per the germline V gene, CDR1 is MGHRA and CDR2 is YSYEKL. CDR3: CASSHRVLAGGLDYEQYF. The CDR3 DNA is TGCGCCAGCAGCCACAGAGTGCTAGCGGGAGGGCTTGACTACGAGCAGTACTTC.

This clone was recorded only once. CDR3 DNA sequence: TGTGCCAGCAGCCTTGGAGTACAGAACACCGGGGAGCTGTTTTTT. This codes for CASSLGVQNTGELFF. The chain is built from TRBV13 and TRBJ2-2; D ambiguous. There are 15 residues in the CDR3. Germline CDR1 and CDR2: PRHDT and FYEKMQ (reference sequence). The ends were cut back, 5 bases at V and 1 base at J, with 11 bases in the middle.

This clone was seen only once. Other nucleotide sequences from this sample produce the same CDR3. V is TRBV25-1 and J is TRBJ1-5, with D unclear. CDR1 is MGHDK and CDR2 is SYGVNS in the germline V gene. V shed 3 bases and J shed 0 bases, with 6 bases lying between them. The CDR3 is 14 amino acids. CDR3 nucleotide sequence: TGTGCCAGCAGTGACTGGGGTAGCAATCAGCCCCAGCATTTT. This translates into CASSDWGSNQPQHF.

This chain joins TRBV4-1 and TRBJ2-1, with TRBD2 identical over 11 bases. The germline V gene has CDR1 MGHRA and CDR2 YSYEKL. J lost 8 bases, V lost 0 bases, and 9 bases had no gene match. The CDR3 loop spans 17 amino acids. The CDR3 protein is CASSQDGVAGGPDEQFF. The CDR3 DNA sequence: TGCGCCAGCAGCCAAGATGGAGTAGCGGGGGGGCCCGATGAGCAGTTCTTC.

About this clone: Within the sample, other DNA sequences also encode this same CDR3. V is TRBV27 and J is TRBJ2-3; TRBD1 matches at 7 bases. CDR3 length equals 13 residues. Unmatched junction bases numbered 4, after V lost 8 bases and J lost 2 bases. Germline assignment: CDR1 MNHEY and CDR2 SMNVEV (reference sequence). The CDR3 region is CASRGQLTDTQYF. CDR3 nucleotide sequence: TGTGCCAGCCGGGGACAGCTCACAGATACGCAGTATTTT.

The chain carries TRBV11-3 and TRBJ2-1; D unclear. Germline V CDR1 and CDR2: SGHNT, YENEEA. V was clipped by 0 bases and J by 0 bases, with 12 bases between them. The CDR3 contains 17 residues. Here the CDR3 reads CASSLDDGLSSYNEQFF. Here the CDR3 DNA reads TGTGCCAGCAGCTTAGATGACGGCCTGAGCTCCTACAATGAGCAGTTCTTC.

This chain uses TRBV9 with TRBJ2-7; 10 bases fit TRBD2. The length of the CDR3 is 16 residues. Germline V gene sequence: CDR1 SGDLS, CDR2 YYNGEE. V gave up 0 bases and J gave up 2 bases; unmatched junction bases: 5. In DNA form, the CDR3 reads TGTGCCAGCAGCGTAGCCTCCAGCGGGGGGGCCTACGAGCAGTACTTC. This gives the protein CASSVASSGGAYEQYF.

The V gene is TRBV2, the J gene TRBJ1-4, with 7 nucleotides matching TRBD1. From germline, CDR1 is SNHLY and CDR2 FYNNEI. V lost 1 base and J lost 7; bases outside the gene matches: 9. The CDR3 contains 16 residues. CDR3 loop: CASSEGRQGLGEKLFF. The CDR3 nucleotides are TGTGCCAGCAGTGAAGGTAGACAGGGCCTAGGTGAAAAACTGTTTTTT.

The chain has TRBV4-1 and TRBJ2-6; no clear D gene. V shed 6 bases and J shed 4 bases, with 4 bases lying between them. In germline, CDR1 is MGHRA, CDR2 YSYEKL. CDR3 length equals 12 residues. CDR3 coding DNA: TGCGCCAGCAGGGCCGGGGCCAACGTCCTGACTTTC. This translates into CASRAGANVLTF.

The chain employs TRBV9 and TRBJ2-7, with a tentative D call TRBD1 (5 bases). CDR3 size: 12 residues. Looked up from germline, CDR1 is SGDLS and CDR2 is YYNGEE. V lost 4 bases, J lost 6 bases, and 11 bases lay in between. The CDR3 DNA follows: TGTGCCAGCAGCACCATCGACAGCGAGCAGTACTTC. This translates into CASSTIDSEQYF.

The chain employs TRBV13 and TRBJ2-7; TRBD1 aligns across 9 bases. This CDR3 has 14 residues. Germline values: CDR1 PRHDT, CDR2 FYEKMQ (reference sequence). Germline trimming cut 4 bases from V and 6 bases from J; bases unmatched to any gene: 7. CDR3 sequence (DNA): TGTGCCAGCAGCTCCCGGACAGGGGACCTCGAGCAGTACTTC. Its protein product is CASSSRTGDLEQYF.

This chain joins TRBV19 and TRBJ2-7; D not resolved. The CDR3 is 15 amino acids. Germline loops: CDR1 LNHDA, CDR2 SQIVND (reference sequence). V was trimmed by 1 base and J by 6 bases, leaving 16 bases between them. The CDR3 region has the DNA TGTGCCAGTAGTATAGTTGCCAGCCCGGGTTCCGAGCAGTACTTC. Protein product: CASSIVASPGSEQYF.

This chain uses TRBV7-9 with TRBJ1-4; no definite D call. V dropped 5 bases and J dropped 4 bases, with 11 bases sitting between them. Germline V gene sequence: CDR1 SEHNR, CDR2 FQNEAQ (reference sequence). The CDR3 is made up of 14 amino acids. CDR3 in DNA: TGTGCCAGCAGCCCGGAAGGCGTTAATGAAAAACTGTTTTTT. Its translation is CASSPEGVNEKLFF.

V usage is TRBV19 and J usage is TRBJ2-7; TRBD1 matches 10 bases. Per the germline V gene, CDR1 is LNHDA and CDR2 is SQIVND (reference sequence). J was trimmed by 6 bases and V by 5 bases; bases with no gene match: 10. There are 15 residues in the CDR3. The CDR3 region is CASSVAGTGVSEQYF. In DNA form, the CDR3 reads TGTGCCAGTAGTGTTGCCGGGACAGGGGTTAGCGAGCAGTACTTC.

DNA of the CDR3: TGTGCCAGTAGTATGGGGGTTCCCCTGGAGGATGGCTACACCTTC. Translating gives CASSMGVPLEDGYTF. V usage is TRBV19 and J usage is TRBJ1-2; the D gene is possibly TRBD1 (5 bases). Trimming cost V 3 bases and J 6 bases, with 17 bases left between them. The CDR3 is 15 residues long. CDR1 is LNHDA and CDR2 is SQIVND in the germline V gene (reference sequence).